One and the same sample provided the 9 T cell receptor beta chains below, sequenced in a study of metastatic and nonmetastatic thyroid tumors. From the PCR reads, TCRdb re-called clones with MiXCR. The sample carries about 38,000 clones, more than 45% recorded once. Patients were all untreated before their thyroid surgery. Sequencing was done on a sample of tumor tissue. The receptor source for this set is a male donor with papillary thyroid cancer or a benign thyroid nodule (not recorded which). Some clones in this sample may be carry-over from other donors' samples.

The V and J genes are TRBV19 and TRBJ2-6, with 8 positions matching TRBD1. CDR3 length: 15 residues. The germline V gene has CDR1 LNHDA and CDR2 SQIVND (reference sequence). Trimming removed 9 bases from V and 2 bases from J; junction bases left unmatched: 6. The CDR3 protein is CASSQQGAGANVLTF. For the CDR3, the DNA is TGTGCCAGCTCCCAACAGGGGGCTGGGGCCAACGTCCTGACTTTC. The full variable domain, in which reference TRBV19 and TRBJ2-6 provide the parts outside the CDR3, is DGGITQSPKYLFRKEGQNVTLSCEQNLNHDAMYWYRQDPGQGLRLIYYSQIVNDFQKGDIAEGYSVSREKKESFPLTVTSAQKNPTAFYLCASSQQGAGANVLTFGAGSRLTVL.

This chain connects TRBV11-2 to TRBJ1-3, with 7 bases lining up with TRBD1. J gave up 0 bases and V 3 bases, and 2 bases lay outside the gene matches. CDR1 is SGHAT and CDR2 is FQNNGV in the germline V gene. The CDR3 length is 15 residues. The CDR3 here is CASSFYRGSGNTIYF. Written as DNA, the CDR3 is TGTGCCAGCAGCTTTTACAGGGGCTCTGGAAACACCATATATTTT.

J is TRBJ1-2 and V is TRBV10-3, with no clear D. Per germline, CDR1 ENHRY and CDR2 SYGVKD. The length of the CDR3 is 13 residues. Trimming removed 0 bases at V and 10 bases at J, with 12 bases between. CDR3 sequence reads: CAISESDCGDYTF. The CDR3 nucleotides are TGTGCCATCAGTGAGTCGGATTGTGGTGACTACACCTTC.

The CDR3 sequence is CSATTWSYNSPLHF. The CDR3 nucleotides are TGCAGTGCGACGACCTGGTCCTATAATTCACCCCTCCACTTT. The V and J genes are TRBV20-1 and TRBJ1-6; D not resolved. Trimming cost V 6 bases and J 1 base, with 10 bases left between them. Germline V gives CDR1 DFQATT, CDR2 SNEGSKA (reference sequence). The CDR3 runs to 14 residues.

This clone was recorded a few times. This chain links TRBV28 with TRBJ1-4, with D unresolved. The CDR3 has 12 residues. Germline CDR1 reads MDHEN; CDR2 reads SYDVKM. V lost 2 bases to trimming and J lost 10 bases, with 8 bases between them. The CDR3 is CASSLVGVKLFF. The CDR3, as DNA: TGTGCCAGCAGTTTAGTCGGGGTAAAACTGTTTTTT. The complete variable domain, with remaining parts taken from reference TRBV28 and TRBJ1-4, reads DVKVTQSSRYLVKRTGEKVFLECVQDMDHENMFWYRQDPGLGLRLIYFSYDVKMKEKGDIPEGYSVSREKKERFSLILESASTNQTSMYLCASSLVGVKLFFGSGTQLSVL.

This clone turned up a few times. The chain is built from TRBV28 and TRBJ1-1, with 9 bases identical to TRBD1. Germline CDR1 and CDR2: MDHEN and SYDVKM. The CDR3 extends over 15 amino acids. V was pared by 6 bases and J by 6 bases, with 11 bases of the junction left unmatched. The CDR3 DNA is TGTGCCAGCAGGAGCACAGGGGGCGTTACGCCTGAAGCTTTCTTT. It specifies CASRSTGGVTPEAFF.

This chain connects TRBV9 to TRBJ2-7; D is unresolved. The CDR3 totals 18 residues. The ends were cut back, 4 bases at V and 1 base at J, with 24 bases in the middle. The germline V gene has CDR1 SGDLS and CDR2 YYNGEE. The CDR3 DNA sequence: TGTGCCAGCAGCCCCTCCAAACTTCGATGCCAGGAATCCTACGAGCAGTACTTC. It is translated as CASSPSKLRCQESYEQYF. The whole variable domain, remainder taken from reference TRBV9 and TRBJ2-7, is DSGVTQTPKHLITATGQRVTLRCSPRSGDLSVYWYQQSLDQGLQFLIQYYNGEERAKGNILERFSAQQFPDLHSELNLSSLELGDSALYFCASSPSKLRCQESYEQYFGPGTRLTVT.

This chain links TRBV19 with TRBJ1-3; D is perhaps TRBD1 (6 bases). CDR1 is LNHDA, CDR2 SQIVND, per germline (reference sequence). Between the trimmed V and J ends, which lost 4 bases and 1 base, there was a span of 14 bases. The CDR3 loop spans 16 amino acids. In DNA, the CDR3 is TGTGCCAGTAGTAGCCCGGGAGGGACATCTGGAAACACCATATATTTT. It yields the protein CASSSPGGTSGNTIYF.

This clone was seen ten or more times. The chain recombines TRBV30 with TRBJ2-2; maybe TRBD2 (5 bases). The V and J ends lost 0 bases and 6 bases respectively, with 8 bases between them. The CDR3 covers 13 residues. The germline V gene encodes CDR1 GTSNPN and CDR2 SVGIG (reference sequence). CDR3 amino acids: CAWSVRDAGELFF. The CDR3 DNA reads TGTGCCTGGAGTGTACGGGATGCCGGGGAGCTGTTTTTT.